Only a few counts were recorded for the clone carrying this T cell receptor beta chain. The intended depth for sequencing was 1 in 200,000 to 1 in 1 million T cells. Measured with immunoSEQ multiplex PCR; TCRdb has only the in-frame clones, and not every one. Of about 300,000 clones in the sample, roughly four fifths were seen once. These data come from a study of cytotoxic CD8 clonotypes in ibrutinib-treated CLL. This material consisted of PBMCs, taken at disease progression, from a patient treated with ibrutinib. The sequence was collected from a human donor with chronic lymphocytic leukemia.

The CDR3: CASSLTPLTYEQYF. The CDR3 coding sequence is TGTGCCAGCAGTTTAACCCCTCTAACCTACGAGCAGTACTTC. The V and J genes are TRBV27 and TRBJ2-7; D ambiguous. CDR1 and CDR2 from the germline V gene are MNHEY and SMNVEV (reference sequence). This CDR3 region has 14 residues. The germline V and J ends were trimmed by 2 bases and 2 bases, with 10 bases remaining between them.